This T cell receptor (beta chain) comes out of a study of CD4 T cells in relation to SARS-CoV-2 and coronaviruses. Overall study context: ViraFEST: approximately nine-day antigen culture of PBMCs, then TCR beta CDR3 sequencing. Study-level points and caveats: This crossreactivity analysis covered spike protein alone, no other viral proteins.

The unexposed donors gave CD4+ T cells in about 2010-2018, prior to COVID-19. The cells were cultured for over eight days before CD4+ T cells were isolated. Unexposed-donor CD4+ T cells were probed with SARS-CoV-2 S/N and four cold-coronavirus spikes, cells permitting. Fresh IL-2 medium replaced half the medium on days 3 and 7. About this clone: What it binds is unknown.

Germline assignment: CDR1 SGHKS and CDR2 YYEKEE (reference sequence). The J segment lost 3 bases and the V segment lost 1 base, leaving 17 bases of the junction unmatched. The CDR3 sequence is 19 residues long. Sequenced by immunoSEQ multiplex PCR; TCRdb stores in-frame clones only, minus some. The top ten hold around a fifth of the sample, which has around 24,000 clones, about 79% seen once. The TCR originated in a human donor in good health. The rearrangement links TRBV5-5 to TRBJ2-7; 9 bases align to TRBD2. The sequenced sample was CD4+ T cells from PBMCs, cultured in vitro. The CDR3 coding sequence is TGTGCCAGCAGCTTGCTTGGTATAGCGGGAGCCGGGTCGTTCTACGAGCAGTACTTC. Amino acid sequence: CASSLLGIAGAGSFYEQYF.